This entry lists 9 T cell receptor beta chains sequenced from one sample in a study of cytomegalovirus exposure and HLA in healthy donors. Primers for the PCR totalled 60 Vbeta and 13 Jbeta. The protocol was immunoSEQ multiplex PCR, while the TCRdb copy is restricted to in-frame clones and leaves out a portion. The sample gives about 130,000 clones, around 72% of which show up once; approximately 2.6% is in the top ten. The sample was PBMCs. These receptors were taken from a human donor in good health.

The rearrangement links TRBV6-6 to TRBJ1-2; D possibly corresponds to TRBD1 (6 bases). In germline, CDR1 is MNHNY, CDR2 SVGAGI (reference sequence). V lost 0 bases, J lost 7 bases, and 9 bases lay in between. The CDR3 runs to 13 residues. CDR3 nucleotides: TGTGCCAGCAGTTACTCGGGGGGGGCTGGCTACACCTTC. It codes for CASSYSGGAGYTF.

CDR3 protein: CASSEPRVQETQYF. DNA of the CDR3: TGTGCCAGCAGTGAACCCAGGGTACAAGAGACCCAGTACTTC. The chain couples TRBV25-1 to TRBJ2-5; TRBD1 might be the D (5 bases). Germline values: CDR1 MGHDK, CDR2 SYGVNS. V lost 2 bases, J lost 2 bases, and 9 bases lay in between. This CDR3 comprises 14 residues.

The J gene is TRBJ2-5, the V gene TRBV7-9; D may be TRBD2 (6 bases). V gave up 5 bases and J gave up 0 bases, with 7 bases separating them. This CDR3 spans 13 amino acids. Germline CDR1 reads SEHNR; CDR2 reads FQNEAQ (reference sequence). The CDR3 DNA is TGTGCCAGCAGCAGGGACTACCAAGAGACCCAGTACTTC. It is translated as CASSRDYQETQYF.

The V call is TRBV7-3, the J call TRBJ1-1; D remains ambiguous. CDR1 SGHTA and CDR2 FQGTGA come from the germline V gene. The ends were cut back, 5 bases at V and 1 base at J, with 17 bases in the middle. This CDR3 has 16 amino acids. CDR3 region: CASSPNAASRNTEAFF. The CDR3 DNA is TGTGCCAGCAGCCCCAACGCGGCCAGCCGGAACACTGAAGCTTTCTTT.

V usage is TRBV7-8 and J usage is TRBJ1-1; a weak D match, TRBD1 (5 bases). The CDR3 has 15 residues. Trimming cost V 5 bases and J 1 base, with 14 bases left between them. Germline V gene sequence: CDR1 SGHVS, CDR2 FQNEAQ. CDR3 loop: CASSVFLRENTEAFF. CDR3 in DNA: TGTGCCAGCAGCGTATTTCTCAGGGAGAACACTGAAGCTTTCTTT.

CDR3 DNA sequence: TGTGCCAGCAGCCAAGATTTTCGGTCCGGGGCAACTAATGAAAAACTGTTTTTT. Translating it yields CASSQDFRSGATNEKLFF. The V call is TRBV4-2, the J call TRBJ1-4; the D is unclear. Germline V gives CDR1 LGHNA, CDR2 YNFKEQ. The CDR3 contains 18 residues. V lost 0 bases to trimming and J lost 0 bases, with 14 bases between them.

The chain carries TRBV19 and TRBJ2-2; D is unresolved. The CDR3 loop spans 15 amino acids. CDR1 is LNHDA and CDR2 is SQIVND in the germline V gene (reference sequence). Trimming left V 5 bases short and J 6 bases short, with 16 bases between. Here the CDR3 DNA reads TGTGCCAGTAGTCAGACTCTAAACTGGGCCGGGGAGCTGTTTTTT. It specifies CASSQTLNWAGELFF.

V gene TRBV30 combines with J gene TRBJ2-7; 7 nucleotides align to TRBD2. The CDR3 runs to 12 residues. Germline-derived CDR1 and CDR2 are GTSNPN and SVGIG (reference sequence). Unmatched junction bases numbered 6, after V lost 3 bases and J lost 7 bases. The CDR3 sequence: CAWSPRGGEQYF. The CDR3 bases are TGTGCCTGGAGCCCAAGGGGAGGGGAGCAGTACTTC.

In DNA, the CDR3 is TGTGCCAGCAGCTTTCTTGGCGGGAAGACCTACGAGCAGTACTTC. Encoded protein: CASSFLGGKTYEQYF. V gene TRBV7-9 combines with J gene TRBJ2-5; D perhaps matches TRBD2 (6 bases). With the DNA end fitting TRBJ2-7 better, the J assignment may be wrong. Germline loops: CDR1 SEHNR, CDR2 FQNEAQ (reference sequence). The CDR3 covers 15 residues.